This T cell receptor beta chain was sequenced for a study of shared clonotypes between healthy human individuals. Background on the study: In total, the donors were a couple of women and a few men aged 18 to 49. Broader study findings: Clonotype sharing among donors was expected to depend on sequencing depth.

The assay used deep level. Assay: immunoSEQ multiplex PCR; the TCRdb copy retains only in-frame clones and omits some. The table records about half a million clones, more than 70% of them present only once. This clone has ten or more counts. What it recognizes is unknown. CDR1 LNHDA and CDR2 SQIVND come from the germline V gene (reference sequence). The CDR3 totals 13 residues. The V gene lost 5 bases and the J gene lost 1 base, with 8 bases spanning the gap. The sequence was obtained from a middle-aged woman in good health. Some clones in this sample may be carry-over from other donors' samples. Source material: PBMCs. V gene TRBV19 combines with J gene TRBJ1-1; D is perhaps TRBD1 (5 bases). CDR3: CASSLTGNTEAFF. CDR3 DNA sequence: TGTGCCAGTAGTCTTACAGGGAACACTGAAGCTTTCTTT.